Below, 24 T cell receptor beta chains from the same sample are listed, as sequenced in a study of cytomegalovirus exposure and HLA in healthy donors. Primers for the PCR totalled 60 Vbeta and 13 Jbeta. Produced via immunoSEQ multiplex PCR; TCRdb's table is partial and in-frame only. The repertoire consists of under 200,000 clones, with less than 85% occurring once and the leading ten covering over 1.1%. What was sequenced was PBMCs. These receptors all stem from a man aged 55 to 70 in good health and CMV-seronegative.

V usage is TRBV7-2 and J usage is TRBJ1-5; D is unclear. Germline V gene data show CDR1 as SGHTA and CDR2 as FQGNSA. Trimming removed 6 bases at V and 2 bases at J, with 11 bases between. The CDR3 contains 14 residues. CDR3 coding DNA: TGTGCCAGCAGGGTGGCAGGTGGCAATCAGCCCCAGCATTTT. It yields the protein CASRVAGGNQPQHF.

There are a few counts of this clone. The chain employs TRBV30 and TRBJ2-5; 11 positions match TRBD1. Trimming took 7 bases from V and 5 from J; bases not matched to a gene: 3. The length of the CDR3 is 12 residues. Looked up from germline, CDR1 is GTSNPN and CDR2 is SVGIG (reference sequence). The CDR3 region is CALDRGRETQYF. CDR3 DNA: TGTGCCTTGGACAGGGGGCGGGAGACCCAGTACTTC.

The count of this clone is one. The V call is TRBV29-1, the J call TRBJ2-2; 7 nucleotides agree with TRBD2. Germline lookup yields CDR1 SQVTM and CDR2 ANQGSEA. V shed 8 bases, J shed 3 bases, and the junction held 6 bases outside the gene matches. The CDR3 has 13 residues. The CDR3, as DNA: TGCAGCTTTATCACTAGCGACACCGGGGAGCTGTTTTTT. Translating it yields CSFITSDTGELFF.

The chain recombines TRBV2 with TRBJ2-3; 8 positions match TRBD2. Unmatched junction bases numbered 4, after V lost 6 bases and J lost 2 bases. This CDR3 is built from 14 residues. Germline CDR1 SNHLY, CDR2 FYNNEI. In DNA form, the CDR3 reads TGTGCCAGCAGGATAGCGGGGTACACAGATACGCAGTATTTT. This gives the protein CASRIAGYTDTQYF. Variable domain in full (rest from reference TRBV2 and TRBJ2-3): EPEVTQTPSHQVTQMGQEVILRCVPISNHLYFYWYRQILGQKVEFLVSFYNNEISEKSEIFDDQFSVERPDGSNFTLKIRSTKLEDSAMYFCASRIAGYTDTQYFGPGTRLTVL.

The CDR3 loop reads CASSLAATGVITGELFF. The CDR3 DNA reads as TGTGCCAGCAGCTTAGCAGCCACAGGGGTTATCACCGGGGAGCTGTTTTTT. The J gene is TRBJ2-2, the V gene TRBV7-2, with 7 nucleotides matching TRBD1. The J segment lost 4 bases and the V segment lost 0 bases, leaving 8 bases of the junction unmatched. Germline V gives CDR1 SGHTA, CDR2 FQGNSA. This CDR3 is 17 amino acids long.

This clone was observed a single time. The rearrangement links TRBV2 to TRBJ2-7, with 11 bases aligning to TRBD2. The junction had 9 bases not matched to a gene; V was cut back by 6 bases and J by 5 bases. The CDR3 spans 15 residues. Germline loops: CDR1 SNHLY, CDR2 FYNNEI. CDR3 DNA: TGTGCCAGCAGAACCTTAGCGGGGGGGCCCAACGAGCAGTACTTC. Its protein product is CASRTLAGGPNEQYF. The variable domain in full, with the rest retrieved from reference TRBV2 and TRBJ2-7, is EPEVTQTPSHQVTQMGQEVILRCVPISNHLYFYWYRQILGQKVEFLVSFYNNEISEKSEIFDDQFSVERPDGSNFTLKIRSTKLEDSAMYFCASRTLAGGPNEQYFGPGTRLTVT.

The chain carries TRBV7-8 and TRBJ2-5; possible D gene TRBD1, 6 bases. This CDR3 spans 18 amino acids. Germline-derived CDR1 and CDR2 are SGHVS and FQNEAQ. Trimming removed 0 bases at V and 0 bases at J, with 17 bases between. The CDR3 sequence is CASSLALYREKYQETQYF. CDR3 bases: TGTGCCAGCAGCTTAGCGCTTTACAGGGAAAAGTACCAAGAGACCCAGTACTTC. The full variable domain, with the rest looked up from reference TRBV7-8 and TRBJ2-5, is GAGVSQSPRYKVAKRGQDVALRCDPISGHVSLFWYQQALGQGPEFLTYFQNEAQLDKSGLPSDRFFAERPEGSVSTLKIQRTQQEDSAVYLCASSLALYREKYQETQYFGPGTRLLVL.

The chain carries TRBV14 and TRBJ1-1; tentative D call: TRBD1 (6 bases). Trimming cost V 8 bases and J 1 base, with 14 bases left between them. CDR3 length: 14 residues. Germline CDR1 SGHDN, CDR2 FVKESK. CDR3 amino acids: CASRSNRENTEAFF. Here the CDR3 DNA reads TGTGCCAGCCGCTCGAACAGGGAGAACACTGAAGCTTTCTTT.

The chain joins TRBV27 to TRBJ1-2, with D uncertain. Per germline, CDR1 MNHEY and CDR2 SMNVEV (reference sequence). The CDR3 covers 13 residues. The V end was cut by 5 bases, the J end by 6 bases, with 13 bases between. CDR3 residues: CASSPGRVNGYTF. DNA for the CDR3: TGTGCCAGCAGTCCGGGGAGGGTTAATGGCTACACCTTC.

The V gene is TRBV30, the J gene TRBJ2-7, with D possibly TRBD2 on 5 matching bases. The V gene's germline CDR1 is GTSNPN and CDR2 SVGIG (reference sequence). The CDR3 spans 15 residues. Trimming took off 2 bases at V and 2 bases at J, with 16 bases between the two ends. DNA of the CDR3: TGTGCCTGGAGTCCGGAGGCGGCCTCGCCCTACGAGCAGTACTTC. It yields the protein CAWSPEAASPYEQYF. The whole variable domain, remainder taken from reference TRBV30 and TRBJ2-7, is SQTIHQWPATLVQPVGSPLSLECTVEGTSNPNLYWYRQAAGRGLQLLFYSVGIGQISSEVPQNLSASRPQDRQFILSSKKLLLSDSGFYLCAWSPEAASPYEQYFGPGTRLTVT.

This clone was detected once. This chain connects TRBV7-9 to TRBJ2-7; the match to TRBD1 covers 7 bases. Germline V gene data show CDR1 as SEHNR and CDR2 as FQNEAQ (reference sequence). The CDR3 runs 13 residues. The V and J ends lost 2 bases and 6 bases, in that order; junction bases with no gene match: 4. CDR3 DNA: TGTGCCAGCAGCTTACGACAGGGCGGCGAGCAGTACTTC. This translates into CASSLRQGGEQYF.

The rearrangement uses TRBV5-4 and TRBJ2-7; 7 positions match TRBD1. There are 13 residues in the CDR3. The trim removed 5 bases at V and 4 bases at J, leaving 6 bases unmatched. Germline values: CDR1 SGHNT, CDR2 YYREEE (reference sequence). This CDR3 is CASSITGVYEQYF. The CDR3 nucleotides are TGTGCCAGCAGTATAACAGGGGTTTACGAGCAGTACTTC.

The J gene is TRBJ2-6, the V gene TRBV7-8, with D possibly being TRBD1 (5 bases). V lost 7 bases and J 4 bases, leaving 11 bases between the germline ends. CDR3 length: 14 residues. Germline-derived CDR1 and CDR2 are SGHVS and FQNEAQ. For the CDR3, the DNA is TGTGCCAGCACCTCCTGGGGCGGGGCCAACGTCCTGACTTTC. This sequence encodes CASTSWGGANVLTF.

CDR3 region: CASSISGRRETQYF. For the CDR3, the DNA is TGTGCCAGCAGCATTAGCGGGAGACGAGAGACCCAGTACTTC. The J gene is TRBJ2-5, the V gene TRBV7-2; 9 positions match TRBD2. This CDR3 has 14 residues. After removal of 5 bases from V and 4 bases from J, the junction contained 5 bases not matched to a gene. Per the germline V gene, CDR1 is SGHTA and CDR2 is FQGNSA.

This clone was counted a single time. The chain links TRBV28 to TRBJ1-2; D not resolved. Germline lookup yields CDR1 MDHEN and CDR2 SYDVKM. The length of the CDR3 is 12 residues. V gave up 4 bases and J gave up 4 bases, with 7 bases separating them. CDR3 protein: CASSSEGYGYTF. For the CDR3, the DNA is TGTGCCAGCAGTTCGGAGGGCTATGGCTACACCTTC.

The chain carries TRBV4-3 and TRBJ2-3; 9 bases align to TRBD2. Germline CDR1 LGHNA, CDR2 YSLEER. V dropped 3 bases and J dropped 4; count of bases not matched to a gene: 14. This CDR3 is built from 18 residues. In DNA, the CDR3 is TGCGCCAGCAGCCAGGGGGCCCTCAGCGGGGGGAAGGCAGATACGCAGTATTTT. Residues: CASSQGALSGGKADTQYF.

V gene TRBV28 combines with J gene TRBJ1-2, with D unresolved. There are 14 residues in the CDR3. V was cut by 5 bases and J by 7 bases, with 17 bases left in between. Germline V CDR1 and CDR2: MDHEN, SYDVKM. The CDR3 nucleotides read TGTGCCAGCAGTCCGCCCCTGAGGGAAGGTGGCTACACCTTC. This translates into CASSPPLREGGYTF.

V is TRBV28 and J is TRBJ2-5; 9 bases line up with TRBD2. The CDR3 covers 14 residues. V was clipped by 1 base and J by 5 bases; unmatched bases: 2. Germline V gene lookup returns CDR1 MDHEN and CDR2 SYDVKM. CDR3 in amino acids: CASSLLREGETQYF. CDR3 sequence (DNA): TGTGCCAGCAGTTTATTGCGGGAGGGCGAGACCCAGTACTTC.

Of note for this clone: At one of its ends the junction is not consistent with the germline gene, which may arise from a read error. This chain joins TRBV7-9 and TRBJ1-2, with 8 bases lining up with TRBD1. There are 13 residues in the CDR3. The V gene's germline CDR1 is SEHNR and CDR2 FQNEAQ (reference sequence). The CDR3, as DNA: TGTTCCAGCAGCCGAGAGGACAGGGCGGGCTACACCTTC. Translation gives CSSSREDRAGYTF.

This clone has a handful of counts. The chain has TRBV7-9 and TRBJ2-3, with 9 positions matching TRBD2. Germline V gene sequence: CDR1 SEHNR, CDR2 FQNEAQ (reference sequence). Trimming at V came to 2 bases and at J to 0 bases, leaving 3 bases not matched to a gene. This CDR3 has 16 residues. The CDR3: CASSLLAGTSTDTQYF. The CDR3 DNA is TGTGCCAGCAGCTTACTAGCGGGGACTAGCACAGATACGCAGTATTTT.

The V gene is TRBV5-4, the J gene TRBJ1-1, with a weak D call TRBD1 (6 bases). Per the germline V gene, CDR1 is SGHNT and CDR2 is YYREEE (reference sequence). This CDR3 is 12 amino acids long. V was pared by 0 bases and J by 8 bases, with 8 bases between. For the CDR3, the DNA is TGTGCCAGCAGCTTGGGGACAGAGGAAGCTTTCTTT. Translated: CASSLGTEEAFF.

This clone was counted a single time. This sequence joins TRBV30 and TRBJ1-1; D may be TRBD1 (5 bases). Germline-derived CDR1 and CDR2 are GTSNPN and SVGIG (reference sequence). The CDR3 length is 12 residues. V lost 4 bases, J lost 7 bases, and 13 bases lay in between. The CDR3 sequence: CAWNAPGGEAFF. The CDR3 DNA is TGTGCCTGGAATGCTCCGGGGGGTGAAGCTTTCTTT.

The J gene is TRBJ2-7, the V gene TRBV7-3, with 7 bases fitting TRBD2. CDR1 and CDR2 (germline): SGHTA, FQGTGA. J lost 8 bases, V lost 4 bases, and 17 bases had no gene match. This CDR3 contains 16 residues. CDR3 sequence (DNA): TGTGCCAGCAGCTCCGACGGGTCGGGAGGTGCTAGAAAGCAGTACTTC. Translating gives CASSSDGSGGARKQYF.

A single count supports this clone. The CDR3 bases are TGTGCCAGTAGTACCGGGGAGAATCAGCCCCAGCATTTT. It translates to CASSTGENQPQHF. The chain is built from TRBV19 and TRBJ1-5, with D uncertain. V lost 4 bases and J lost 4, with 8 bases in between. CDR1 and CDR2 (germline): LNHDA, SQIVND (reference sequence). This CDR3 region has 13 residues.